The sample holds a few counts of the clone carrying this T cell receptor beta chain. Its antigen is currently unknown. One end of the junction fails to match germline, which may point to a read error. Authors of the study amplified TCR beta CDR3 regions from RNA transcripts. HTBI primers were used for first-round RT-PCR of the TCR CDR3. TCRdb re-derived calls from the multiplex PCR reads in MiXCR, one entry per CDR3 protein. This table has about 400,000 distinct CDR3 sequences, over 13% appearing once. The sample originates from a study of T cells in Graves' hyperthyroidism and ophthalmopathy. Overall study results and limits: Most thyroid-expanded clonotypes above 0.001 were also found in blood.

Germline V gives CDR1 MNHNS, CDR2 SASEGT. The CDR3 is 13 amino acids. Orbital computed tomography, thyroid ultrasound, serum thyroxine and TRAb, and clinical symptoms together informed the diagnoses. The sequenced sample was blood. The V gene is TRBV6-1, the J gene TRBJ2-2; D ambiguous. The TCR originated in a man over 45 with Graves' ophthalmopathy. In nucleotides, the CDR3 is TGTGCCAGCTGTGACACCAACACCGGGGAGCTGTTTTTT. Protein: CASCDTNTGELFF.